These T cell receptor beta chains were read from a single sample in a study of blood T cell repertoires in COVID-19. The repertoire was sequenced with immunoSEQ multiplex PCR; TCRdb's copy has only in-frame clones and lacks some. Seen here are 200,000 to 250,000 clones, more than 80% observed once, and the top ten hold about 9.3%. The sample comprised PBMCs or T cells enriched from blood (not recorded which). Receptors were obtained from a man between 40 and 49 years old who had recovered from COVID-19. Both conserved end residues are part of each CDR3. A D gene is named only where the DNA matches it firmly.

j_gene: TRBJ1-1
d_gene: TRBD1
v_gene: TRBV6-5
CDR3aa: CASTRIQGMNTEAFF

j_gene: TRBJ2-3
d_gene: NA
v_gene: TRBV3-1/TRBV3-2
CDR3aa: CASSQGGTQYF

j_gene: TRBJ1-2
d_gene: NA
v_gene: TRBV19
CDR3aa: CASSPLRGFVSTGYTF

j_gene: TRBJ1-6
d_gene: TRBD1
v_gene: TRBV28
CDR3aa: CASSSLGDSYNSPLHF

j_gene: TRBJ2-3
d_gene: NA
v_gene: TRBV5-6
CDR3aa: CASSLLLETTDTQYF

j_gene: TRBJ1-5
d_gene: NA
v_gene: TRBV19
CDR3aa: CASSIGDNRRNQPQHF

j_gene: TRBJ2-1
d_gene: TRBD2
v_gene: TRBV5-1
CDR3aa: CASSLQAGVGNEQFF

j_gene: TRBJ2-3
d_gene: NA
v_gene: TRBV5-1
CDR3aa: CASSFTTTDTQYF

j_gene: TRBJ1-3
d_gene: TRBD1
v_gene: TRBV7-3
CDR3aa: CASSPLGQGAGNTIYF

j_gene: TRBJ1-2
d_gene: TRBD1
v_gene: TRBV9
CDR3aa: CASSGYRGPNYGYTF

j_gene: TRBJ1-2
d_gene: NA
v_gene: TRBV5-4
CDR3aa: CASSLDVTSYGYTF

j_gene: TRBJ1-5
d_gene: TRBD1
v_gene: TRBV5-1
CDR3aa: CASRLDRGLNQPQHF

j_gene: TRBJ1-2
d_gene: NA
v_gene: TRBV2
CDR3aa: CASSLGGYGYTF

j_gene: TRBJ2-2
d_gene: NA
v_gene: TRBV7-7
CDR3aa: CASSLAPPSTNTGELFF

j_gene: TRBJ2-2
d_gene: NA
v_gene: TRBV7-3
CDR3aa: CASSLSTGVTGELFF

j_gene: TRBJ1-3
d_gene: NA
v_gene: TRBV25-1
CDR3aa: CASSGTGEVTIYF

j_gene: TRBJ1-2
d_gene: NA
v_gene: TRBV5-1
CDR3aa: CASSLSGVLGYTF

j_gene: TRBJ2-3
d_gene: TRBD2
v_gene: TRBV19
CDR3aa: CASSMAGGTDTQYF

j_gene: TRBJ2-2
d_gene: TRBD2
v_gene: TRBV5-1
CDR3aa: CASSNILAGKTGELFF

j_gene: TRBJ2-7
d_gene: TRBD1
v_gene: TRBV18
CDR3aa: CASRQGISYEQYF

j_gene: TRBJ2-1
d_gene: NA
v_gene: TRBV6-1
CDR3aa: CASSDRQGFLNEQFF

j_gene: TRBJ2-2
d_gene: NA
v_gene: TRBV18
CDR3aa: CASSLDRSNTGELFF

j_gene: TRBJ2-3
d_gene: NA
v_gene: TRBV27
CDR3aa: CASSLTGLIADTQYF

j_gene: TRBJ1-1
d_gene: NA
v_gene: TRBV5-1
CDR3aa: CASSLTGNTEAFF

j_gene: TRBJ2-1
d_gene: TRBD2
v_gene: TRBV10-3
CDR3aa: CAIRTGLGTYNEQFF